The sequence of this T cell receptor beta chain was determined in a study of CD8 T cells in Susac syndrome. V was shortened by 0 bases and J by 11 bases, with 6 bases between the two germline ends. In germline, CDR1 is MNHEY, CDR2 SVGEGT. CDR3 length: 11 amino acids. Reverse transcription of roughly 0.5 to 1 ug RNA was carried out with random hexamers. MiXCR was run by TCRdb on the immunoSEQ multiplex PCR reads, yielding one entry per CDR3 protein. Of about 200,000 distinct CDR3 sequences listed, 90% to 95% are singletons. V is TRBV6-2 or TRBV6-3 and J is TRBJ2-3; D gene ambiguous. This TCR was recovered from a human donor in good health. Sample: CD4+ T cells from PBMCs. Here the CDR3 reads CASSYSQMQYF. CDR3 DNA sequence: TGTGCCAGCAGTTACTCGCAGATGCAGTATTTT.